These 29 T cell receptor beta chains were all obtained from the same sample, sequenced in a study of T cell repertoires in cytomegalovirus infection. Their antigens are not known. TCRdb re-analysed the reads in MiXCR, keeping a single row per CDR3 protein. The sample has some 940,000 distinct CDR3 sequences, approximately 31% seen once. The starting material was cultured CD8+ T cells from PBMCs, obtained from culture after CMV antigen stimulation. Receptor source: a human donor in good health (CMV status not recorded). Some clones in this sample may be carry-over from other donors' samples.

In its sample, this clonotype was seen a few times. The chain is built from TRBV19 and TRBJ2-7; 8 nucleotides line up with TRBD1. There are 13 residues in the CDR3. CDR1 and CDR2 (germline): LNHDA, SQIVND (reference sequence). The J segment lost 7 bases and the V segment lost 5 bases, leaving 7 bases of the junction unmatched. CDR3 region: CASSVTGDGEQYF. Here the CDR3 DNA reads TGTGCCAGTAGTGTGACAGGGGACGGAGAGCAGTACTTC. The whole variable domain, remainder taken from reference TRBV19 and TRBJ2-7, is DGGITQSPKYLFRKEGQNVTLSCEQNLNHDAMYWYRQDPGQGLRLIYYSQIVNDFQKGDIAEGYSVSREKKESFPLTVTSAQKNPTAFYLCASSVTGDGEQYFGPGTRLTVT.

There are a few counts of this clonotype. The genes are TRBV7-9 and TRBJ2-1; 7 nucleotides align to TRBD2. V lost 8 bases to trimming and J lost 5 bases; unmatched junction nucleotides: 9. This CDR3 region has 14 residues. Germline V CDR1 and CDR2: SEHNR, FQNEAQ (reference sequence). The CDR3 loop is CASSKGRGNNEQFF. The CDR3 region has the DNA TGTGCCAGCTCCAAGGGGAGGGGCAACAATGAGCAGTTCTTC.

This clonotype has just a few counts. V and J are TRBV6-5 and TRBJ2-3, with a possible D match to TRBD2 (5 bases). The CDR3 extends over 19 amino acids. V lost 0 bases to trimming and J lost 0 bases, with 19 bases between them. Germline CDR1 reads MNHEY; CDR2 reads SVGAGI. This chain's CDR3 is CASSYSGPAGLSSTDTQYF. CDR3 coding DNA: TGTGCCAGCAGTTACTCGGGCCCAGCCGGACTCTCTAGCACAGATACGCAGTATTTT.

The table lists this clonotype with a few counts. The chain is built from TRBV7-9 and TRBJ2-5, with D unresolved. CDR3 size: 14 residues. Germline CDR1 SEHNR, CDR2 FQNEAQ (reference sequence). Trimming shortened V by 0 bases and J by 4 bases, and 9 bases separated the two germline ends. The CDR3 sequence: CASSLAHERETQYF. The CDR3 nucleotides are TGTGCCAGCAGCTTAGCCCACGAACGAGAGACCCAGTACTTC.

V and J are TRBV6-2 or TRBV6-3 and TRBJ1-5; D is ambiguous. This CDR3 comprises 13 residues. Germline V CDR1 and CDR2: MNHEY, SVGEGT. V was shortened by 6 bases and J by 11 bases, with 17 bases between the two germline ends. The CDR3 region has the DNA TGTGCCAGCAGCTTAAGTCAATCGTTGGCCCAGCATTTT. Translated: CASSLSQSLAQHF.

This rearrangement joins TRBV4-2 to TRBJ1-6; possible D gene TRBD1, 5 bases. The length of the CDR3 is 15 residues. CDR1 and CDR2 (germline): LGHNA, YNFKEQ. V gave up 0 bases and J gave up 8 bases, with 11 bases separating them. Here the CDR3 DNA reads TGTGCCAGCAGCCAAGATGGGACGGGGGATTCACCCCTCCACTTT. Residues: CASSQDGTGDSPLHF.

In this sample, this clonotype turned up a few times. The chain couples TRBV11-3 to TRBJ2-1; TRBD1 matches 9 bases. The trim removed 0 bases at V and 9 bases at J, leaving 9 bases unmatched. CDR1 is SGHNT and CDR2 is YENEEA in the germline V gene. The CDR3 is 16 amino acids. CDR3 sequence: CASSLDLGQGLTEQFF. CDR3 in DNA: TGTGCCAGCAGCTTAGATTTGGGACAGGGTTTGACTGAGCAGTTCTTC.

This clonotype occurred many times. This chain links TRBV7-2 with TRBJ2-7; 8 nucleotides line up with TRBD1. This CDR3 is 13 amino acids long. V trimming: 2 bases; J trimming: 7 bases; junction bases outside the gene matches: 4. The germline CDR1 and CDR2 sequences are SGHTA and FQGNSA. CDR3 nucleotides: TGTGCCAGCAGCTTACAGGGGGCGGGAGAGCAGTACTTC. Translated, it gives CASSLQGAGEQYF.

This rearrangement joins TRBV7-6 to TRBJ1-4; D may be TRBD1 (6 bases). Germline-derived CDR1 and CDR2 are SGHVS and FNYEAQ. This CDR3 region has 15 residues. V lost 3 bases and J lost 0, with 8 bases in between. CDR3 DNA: TGTGCCAGCAGCTTGGGACACTCAACTAATGAAAAACTGTTTTTT. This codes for CASSLGHSTNEKLFF.

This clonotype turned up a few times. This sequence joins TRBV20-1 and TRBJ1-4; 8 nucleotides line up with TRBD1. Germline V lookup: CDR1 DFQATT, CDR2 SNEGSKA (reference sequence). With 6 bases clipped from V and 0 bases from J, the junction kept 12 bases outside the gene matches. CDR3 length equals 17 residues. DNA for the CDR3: TGCAGTGCCCTAGACAGGGGAACAGGGGCAACTAATGAAAAACTGTTTTTT. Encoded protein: CSALDRGTGATNEKLFF.

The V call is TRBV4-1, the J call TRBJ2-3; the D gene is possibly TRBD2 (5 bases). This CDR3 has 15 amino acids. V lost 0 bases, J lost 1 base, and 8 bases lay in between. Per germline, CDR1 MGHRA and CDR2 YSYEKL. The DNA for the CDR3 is TGCGCCAGCAGCCAAGAGTTGCGGGGCACAGATACGCAGTATTTT. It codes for CASSQELRGTDTQYF.

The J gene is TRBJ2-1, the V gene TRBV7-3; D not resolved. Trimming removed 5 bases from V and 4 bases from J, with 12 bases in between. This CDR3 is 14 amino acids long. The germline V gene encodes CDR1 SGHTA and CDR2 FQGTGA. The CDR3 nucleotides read TGTGCCAGCAGCGACACGGGCGGATACAATGAGCAGTTCTTC. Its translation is CASSDTGGYNEQFF. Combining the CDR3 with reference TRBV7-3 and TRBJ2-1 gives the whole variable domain GAGVSQTPSNKVTEKGKYVELRCDPISGHTALYWYRQSLGQGPEFLIYFQGTGAADDSGLPNDRFFAVRPEGSVSTLKIQRTERGDSAVYLCASSDTGGYNEQFFGPGTRLTVL.

In nucleotides, the CDR3 is TGTGCCAGCACCTATGGGGCAGGGCGGACTTACACCTTC. Translation: CASTYGAGRTYTF. The gene calls are TRBV12-3 or TRBV12-4 and TRBJ1-2, with D possibly being TRBD1 (5 bases). The CDR3 is 13 amino acids. Trimming cost V 7 bases and J 11 bases, with 20 bases left between them.

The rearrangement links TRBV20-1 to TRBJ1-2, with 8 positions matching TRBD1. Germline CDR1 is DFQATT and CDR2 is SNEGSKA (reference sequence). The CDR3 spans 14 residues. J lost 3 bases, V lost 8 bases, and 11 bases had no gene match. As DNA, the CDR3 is TGCAGTACGTGGGACAGGAGGTCCCACTATGGCTACACCTTC. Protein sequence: CSTWDRRSHYGYTF.

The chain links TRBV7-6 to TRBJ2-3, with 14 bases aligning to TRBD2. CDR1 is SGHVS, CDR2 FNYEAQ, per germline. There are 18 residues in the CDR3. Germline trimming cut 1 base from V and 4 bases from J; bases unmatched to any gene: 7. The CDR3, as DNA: TGTGCCAGCAGCTTAGATGGGACTAGCGGGGGAGTAGCAGATACGCAGTATTTT. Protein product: CASSLDGTSGGVADTQYF.

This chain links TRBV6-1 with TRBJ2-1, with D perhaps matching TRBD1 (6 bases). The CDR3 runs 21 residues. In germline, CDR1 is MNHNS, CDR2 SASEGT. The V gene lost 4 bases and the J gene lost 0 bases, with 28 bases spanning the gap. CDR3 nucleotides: TGTGCCAGCAGTGGGTGGAATTACAGGGCGGTGGGGGATAGCTCCTACAATGAGCAGTTCTTC. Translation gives CASSGWNYRAVGDSSYNEQFF.

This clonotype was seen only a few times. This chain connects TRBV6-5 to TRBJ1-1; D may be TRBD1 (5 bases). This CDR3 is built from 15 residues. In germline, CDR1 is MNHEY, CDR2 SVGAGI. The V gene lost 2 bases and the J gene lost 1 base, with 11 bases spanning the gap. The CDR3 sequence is CASSYGRVSNTEAFF. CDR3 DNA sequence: TGTGCCAGCAGTTACGGCAGGGTTTCGAACACTGAAGCTTTCTTT.

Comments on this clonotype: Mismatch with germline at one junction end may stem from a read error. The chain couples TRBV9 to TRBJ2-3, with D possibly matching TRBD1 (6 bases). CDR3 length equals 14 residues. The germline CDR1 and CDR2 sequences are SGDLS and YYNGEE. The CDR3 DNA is TGTGCCAGCAGCGCGGGTGGGGGCCCAGATACGCATTATTTT. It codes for CASSAGGGPDTHYF.

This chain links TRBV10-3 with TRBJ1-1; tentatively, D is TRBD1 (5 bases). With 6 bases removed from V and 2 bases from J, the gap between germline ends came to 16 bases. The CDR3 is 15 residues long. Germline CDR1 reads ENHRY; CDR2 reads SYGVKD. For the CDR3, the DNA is TGTGCCATCAGCGCTGTGCTGGGGCCCAACACTGAAGCTTTCTTT. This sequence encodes CAISAVLGPNTEAFF.

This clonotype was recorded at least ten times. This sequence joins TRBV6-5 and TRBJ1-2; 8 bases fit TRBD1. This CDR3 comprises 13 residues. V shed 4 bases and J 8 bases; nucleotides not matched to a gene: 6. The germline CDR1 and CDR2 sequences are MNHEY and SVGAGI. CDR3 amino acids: CASSLQGAGGYTF. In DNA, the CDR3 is TGTGCCAGCAGTTTGCAGGGGGCAGGGGGCTACACCTTC.

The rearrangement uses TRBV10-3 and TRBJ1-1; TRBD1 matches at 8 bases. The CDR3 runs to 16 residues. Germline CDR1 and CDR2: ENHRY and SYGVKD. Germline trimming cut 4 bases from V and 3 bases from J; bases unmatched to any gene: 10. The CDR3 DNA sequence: TGTGCCATCAGTGGGGGACAGGCTGGCTCGGACACTGAAGCTTTCTTT. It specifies CAISGGQAGSDTEAFF.

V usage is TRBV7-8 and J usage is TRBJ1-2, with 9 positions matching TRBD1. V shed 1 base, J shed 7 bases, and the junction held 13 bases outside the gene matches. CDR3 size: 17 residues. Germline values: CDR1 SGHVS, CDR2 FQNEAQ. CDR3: CASSLGRNRGPIGGYTF. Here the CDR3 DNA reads TGTGCCAGCAGCTTAGGGAGGAACAGGGGGCCCATTGGTGGCTACACCTTC.

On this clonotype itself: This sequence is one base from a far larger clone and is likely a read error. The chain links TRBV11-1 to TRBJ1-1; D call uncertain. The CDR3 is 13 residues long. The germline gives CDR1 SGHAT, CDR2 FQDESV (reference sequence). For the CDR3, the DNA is TGTGTCAGCAGCTTAACGAGGAACACTGAAGCTTTCTTT. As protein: CVSSLTRNTEAFF.

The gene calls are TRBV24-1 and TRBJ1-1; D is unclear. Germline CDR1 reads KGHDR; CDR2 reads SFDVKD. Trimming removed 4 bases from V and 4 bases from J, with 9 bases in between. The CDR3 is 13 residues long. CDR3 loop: CATSDPDGTEAFF. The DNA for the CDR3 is TGTGCCACCAGTGACCCGGACGGCACTGAAGCTTTCTTT.

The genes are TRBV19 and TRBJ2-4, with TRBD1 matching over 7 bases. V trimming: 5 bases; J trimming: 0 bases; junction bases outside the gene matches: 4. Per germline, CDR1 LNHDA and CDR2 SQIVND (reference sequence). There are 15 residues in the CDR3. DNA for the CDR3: TGTGCCAGTAGTCTACAGGGGATAGCCAAAAACATTCAGTACTTC. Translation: CASSLQGIAKNIQYF.

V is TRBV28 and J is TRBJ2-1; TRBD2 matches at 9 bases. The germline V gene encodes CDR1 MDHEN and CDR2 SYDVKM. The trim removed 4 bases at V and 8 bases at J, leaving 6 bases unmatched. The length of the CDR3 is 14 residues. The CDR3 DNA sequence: TGTGCCAGCAGTTCGCTAGCGGGGATCGATGAGCAGTTCTTC. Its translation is CASSSLAGIDEQFF.

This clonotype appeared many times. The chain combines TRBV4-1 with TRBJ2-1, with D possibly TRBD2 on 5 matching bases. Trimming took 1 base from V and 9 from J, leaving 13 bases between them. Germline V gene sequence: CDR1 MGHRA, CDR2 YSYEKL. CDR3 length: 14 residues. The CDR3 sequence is CASSQGEFIGEQFF. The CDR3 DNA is TGCGCCAGCAGCCAAGGGGAGTTTATAGGTGAGCAGTTCTTC.

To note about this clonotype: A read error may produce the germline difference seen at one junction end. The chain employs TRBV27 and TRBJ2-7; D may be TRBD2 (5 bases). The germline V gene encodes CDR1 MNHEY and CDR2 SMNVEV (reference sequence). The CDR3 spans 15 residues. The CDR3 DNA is TGTGTCAGCAGTTCCCATCACGAGGGCTCCTACGAGCAGTACTTC. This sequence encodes CVSSSHHEGSYEQYF.

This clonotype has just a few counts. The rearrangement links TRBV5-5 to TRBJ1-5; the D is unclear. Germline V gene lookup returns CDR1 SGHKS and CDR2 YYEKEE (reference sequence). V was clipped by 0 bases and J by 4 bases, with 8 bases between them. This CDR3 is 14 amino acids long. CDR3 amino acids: CASSLEQRNQPQHF. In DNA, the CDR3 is TGTGCCAGCAGCTTGGAACAAAGGAATCAGCCCCAGCATTTT. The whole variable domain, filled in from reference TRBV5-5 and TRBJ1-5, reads DAGVTQSPTHLIKTRGQQVTLRCSPISGHKSVSWYQQVLGQGPQFIFQYYEKEERGRGNFPDRFSARQFPNYSSELNVNALLLGDSALYLCASSLEQRNQPQHFGDGTRLSIL.